Following are 12 T cell receptor beta chains from one sample sequenced in a study of regulatory T cells in long-lasting Graves disease. Time point described: newly diagnosed GD, antithyroid drugs for less than 3 months. Isolated PBMC RNA provided the starting material for the TCR library. Arm-PCR of CDR3 regions with iRepertoire HTBI primers generated TCR beta libraries. From the multiplex PCR reads, TCRdb called clonotypes with MiXCR, one entry per CDR3 protein. The data contain 500,000 or so distinct CDR3 sequences, 16% of them singletons. This sample was shared with a second study, whose subject was T cells in Graves' hyperthyroidism and ophthalmopathy.

This sample comprised peripheral blood mononuclear cells (PBMCs), obtained at new diagnosis, from a patient treated with antithyroid drugs. These receptors were collected from a woman aged 35-65 years with Graves disease.

This clonotype was counted only a few times. V usage is TRBV27 and J usage is TRBJ1-1; 9 nucleotides line up with TRBD1. Germline lookup yields CDR1 MNHEY and CDR2 SMNVEV (reference sequence). V gave up 2 bases and J gave up 4 bases; unmatched junction bases: 5. The length of the CDR3 is 15 residues. Here the CDR3 reads CASSLTGGLGTEAFF. The DNA for the CDR3 is TGTGCCAGCAGTTTAACAGGGGGCCTGGGCACTGAAGCTTTCTTT.

This clonotype was observed at least ten times. V gene TRBV20-1 combines with J gene TRBJ1-2; TRBD1 matches at 8 bases. This CDR3 is built from 14 residues. Losses at the gene ends were 4 bases for V and 0 bases for J; bases not matched to a gene: 4. CDR1 and CDR2 (germline): DFQATT, SNEGSKA (reference sequence). This CDR3 is CSATGQGSNYGYTF. DNA for the CDR3: TGCAGTGCTACTGGACAGGGTTCTAACTATGGCTACACCTTC.

This clonotype has just a few counts. The chain links TRBV20-1 to TRBJ2-5; tentatively, D is TRBD2 (7 bases). Trimming removed 1 base from V and 4 bases from J, with 13 bases in between. Germline values: CDR1 DFQATT, CDR2 SNEGSKA (reference sequence). The CDR3 runs to 14 residues. The DNA of the CDR3 is TGCAGTGCTAGAGGGGGGGGACATGTAGAGACCCAGTACTTC. Translating it yields CSARGGGHVETQYF.

Comments on this clonotype: Its ends do not fully match the called genes, so a read error is possible. The chain carries TRBV3-1 and TRBJ1-6; 8 bases agree with TRBD1. The CDR3 covers 17 residues. Per the germline V gene, CDR1 is LGHDT and CDR2 is YNNKEL (reference sequence). The CDR3 DNA reads as TGTGTCAGCAGCCCGACAGGGGTCGGCCCCAGTAATTCACCCCTCCACTTT. Protein: CVSSPTGVGPSNSPLHF.

This clonotype was detected many times. The chain joins TRBV29-1 to TRBJ1-2; 10 bases align to TRBD1. This CDR3 region has 13 residues. The germline CDR1 and CDR2 sequences are SQVTM and ANQGSEA. Trimming removed 7 bases from V and 6 bases from J; junction bases left unmatched: 8. CDR3 region: CSAPGQGFNGYTF. As DNA, the CDR3 is TGCAGCGCTCCGGGACAGGGGTTCAATGGCTACACCTTC.

This clonotype was detected ten times or more. J is TRBJ2-1 and V is TRBV5-1; D unclear. V lost 5 bases and J lost 8, with 11 bases in between. CDR1 is SGHRS and CDR2 is YFSETQ in the germline V gene. The CDR3 covers 12 residues. This chain's CDR3 is CASRALADEQFF. The CDR3 nucleotides are TGCGCCAGCAGAGCACTTGCGGATGAGCAGTTCTTC.

The V call is TRBV7-8, the J call TRBJ1-1; TRBD1 is a possible D gene (5 bases). The CDR3 covers 13 residues. The V end was cut by 1 base, the J end by 10 bases, with 13 bases between. Germline values: CDR1 SGHVS, CDR2 FQNEAQ. The CDR3 bases are TGTGCCAGCAGCTTAGGAGGAGGGGTGGGAGCTTTCTTT. It codes for CASSLGGGVGAFF.

The sample holds a few counts of this clonotype. A read error is likely here: a far larger clone is one base away. The chain combines TRBV20-1 with TRBJ2-7, with D possibly being TRBD1 (5 bases). The J call could be wrong; TRBJ2-3 is a better fit for the DNA end. The CDR3 totals 12 residues. From germline, CDR1 is DFQATT and CDR2 SNEGSKA (reference sequence). CDR3 DNA: TGCAGTGCTCCGGACAACACAGGTACGCAGTATTTT. This codes for CSAPDNTGTQYF.

As concerns this clonotype: It may be a read error: a sequence one base away is much more abundant. V and J are TRBV6-9 and TRBJ2-2, with TRBD2 matching 8 bases. CDR1 is MNHGY, CDR2 SVAAGI, per germline. The CDR3 consists of 16 residues. Here the CDR3 reads CASSYGAGGGTGELLF. CDR3 in DNA: TGTGCCAGCAGTTACGGGGCGGGGGGAGGCACCGGGGAGCTGCTTTTT.

This clonotype was recorded many times. The chain couples TRBV11-3 to TRBJ2-1; D remains unclear. This CDR3 spans 13 amino acids. From germline, CDR1 is SGHNT and CDR2 YENEEA. V shed 4 bases and J shed 3 bases, with 7 bases lying between them. CDR3 bases: TGTGCCAGCAGCTCCGCTAACTACAATGAGCAGTTCTTC. Its translation is CASSSANYNEQFF.

This clonotype was picked up a small number of times. A much bigger clone sits one base away, suggesting this may be a read error. The chain has TRBV12-5 and TRBJ1-5, with TRBD1 as a possible D gene (5 bases). Trimming removed 6 bases at V and 2 bases at J, with 29 bases between. The CDR3 is 20 residues long. Germline values: CDR1 LGHNT, CDR2 FRNRAP. The CDR3 loop reads CASGLILTGPRTYGNQPQHF. CDR3 in DNA: TGTGCTAGTGGCCTGATCTTGACGGGGCCCAGAACTTATGGCAATCAGCCCCAGCATTTT.

This chain connects TRBV5-5 to TRBJ1-1; 7 bases match TRBD1. Germline V gene sequence: CDR1 SGHKS, CDR2 YYEKEE (reference sequence). This CDR3 is built from 14 residues. J gave up 0 bases and V 3 bases, and 2 bases lay outside the gene matches. CDR3 loop: CASSWDSVNTEAFF. Here the CDR3 DNA reads TGTGCCAGCAGCTGGGACAGTGTGAACACTGAAGCTTTCTTT.